Below, 22 T cell receptor beta chains from the same sample are listed, as sequenced in a study of blood T cell repertoires in COVID-19. Some clones are missing from TCRdb's copy, which holds only in-frame ones; the method was immunoSEQ multiplex PCR. The data hold 200,000 to 250,000 clones, with around 84% observed a single time. Sequencing was performed on peripheral blood. Receptors were obtained from a man aged 35 to 55 with acute or convalescent COVID-19.

CDR3 sequence reads: CASTISSSSTEAFF. In DNA form, the CDR3 reads TGTGCCAGTACCATATCTTCGAGCTCCACTGAAGCTTTCTTT. The V call is TRBV19, the J call TRBJ1-1, with D unresolved. There are 14 residues in the CDR3. The germline V gene encodes CDR1 LNHDA and CDR2 SQIVND (reference sequence). Trimming shortened V by 7 bases and J by 4 bases, and 16 bases separated the two germline ends.

The gene calls are TRBV28 and TRBJ1-2; 9 nucleotides align to TRBD1. The germline gives CDR1 MDHEN, CDR2 SYDVKM. The V gene end was trimmed by 5 bases and the J gene end by 10 bases; junction bases not matched to a gene: 14. This CDR3 comprises 15 residues. The CDR3 protein is CASSREKWDREDYTF. In DNA, the CDR3 is TGTGCCAGCAGTAGAGAGAAATGGGACAGGGAGGACTACACCTTC.

J is TRBJ1-1 and V is TRBV4-1; D is unclear. Germline CDR1 MGHRA, CDR2 YSYEKL. V gave up 7 bases and J gave up 0 bases, with 15 bases separating them. The CDR3 runs to 15 residues. In nucleotides, the CDR3 is TGCGCCAGCACCCCCCAACCAGTTCTGAACACTGAAGCTTTCTTT. It specifies CASTPQPVLNTEAFF.

The chain uses TRBV9 and TRBJ1-2; D is perhaps TRBD1 (6 bases). Germline values: CDR1 SGDLS, CDR2 YYNGEE. The ends were cut back, 4 bases at V and 6 bases at J, with 16 bases in the middle. The CDR3 covers 14 residues. The CDR3 loop is CASSYWGGHDGYTF. CDR3 DNA: TGTGCCAGCAGCTATTGGGGGGGGCACGATGGCTACACCTTC.

The V and J genes are TRBV19 and TRBJ2-7; 7 bases are a match to TRBD1. This CDR3 contains 14 residues. Trimming took 7 bases from V and 2 from J; bases not matched to a gene: 8. CDR1 is LNHDA, CDR2 SQIVND, per germline (reference sequence). CDR3 protein: CASTSTGNPYEQYF. The CDR3 DNA follows: TGTGCCAGTACCTCGACAGGGAACCCCTACGAGCAGTACTTC.

This clone was detected only a few times. The CDR3 nucleotides read TGTGCCAGCACTTCTCAGGGGAGGAACACTGAAGCTTTCTTT. Amino acid sequence: CASTSQGRNTEAFF. The chain employs TRBV5-6 and TRBJ1-1; a weak D match, TRBD1 (6 bases). V was shortened by 6 bases and J by 1 base, with 13 bases between the two germline ends. Germline V CDR1 and CDR2: SGHDT, YYEEEE. The CDR3 loop spans 14 amino acids.

The V call is TRBV4-1, the J call TRBJ1-2, with D possibly being TRBD1 (5 bases). The CDR3 sequence is 15 residues long. Per the germline V gene, CDR1 is MGHRA and CDR2 is YSYEKL. V lost 4 bases, J lost 3 bases, and 15 bases lay in between. CDR3 in amino acids: CASSRDSGPDYGYTF. CDR3 DNA: TGCGCCAGCAGCCGAGACAGCGGGCCGGACTATGGCTACACCTTC.

This rearrangement joins TRBV5-1 to TRBJ2-7, with TRBD2 as a possible D gene (7 bases). In germline, CDR1 is SGHRS, CDR2 YFSETQ. V was cut by 5 bases and J by 1 base, with 13 bases left in between. The CDR3 runs to 14 residues. CDR3 residues: CASRRGLNSYEQYF. In nucleotides, the CDR3 is TGCGCCAGCAGGCGGGGGCTTAATTCCTACGAGCAGTACTTC. Full variable domain (outside the CDR3, taken from reference TRBV5-1 and TRBJ2-7): KAGVTQTPRYLIKTRGQQVTLSCSPISGHRSVSWYQQTPGQGLQFLFEYFSETQRNKGNFPGRFSGRQFSNSRSEMNVSTLELGDSALYLCASRRGLNSYEQYFGPGTRLTVT.

This chain connects TRBV25-1 to TRBJ2-7; no firm D call. CDR3 size: 13 residues. The germline V and J ends were trimmed by 5 bases and 4 bases, with 12 bases remaining between them. Germline V gives CDR1 MGHDK, CDR2 SYGVNS. CDR3 amino acids: CASSTRPGYEQYF. The CDR3 DNA is TGTGCCAGCAGTACCCGACCAGGATACGAGCAGTACTTC.

The chain links TRBV28 to TRBJ1-4; 7 positions agree with TRBD1. The CDR3 is made up of 14 amino acids. Germline V gene lookup returns CDR1 MDHEN and CDR2 SYDVKM. V shed 8 bases and J 7 bases; nucleotides not matched to a gene: 10. CDR3 protein: CASLQQGEGEKLFF. The DNA for the CDR3 is TGTGCCAGCCTTCAGCAGGGGGAAGGTGAAAAACTGTTTTTT.

V and J are TRBV19 and TRBJ1-1, with D possibly matching TRBD1 (5 bases). Germline CDR1 and CDR2: LNHDA and SQIVND (reference sequence). Trimming pared 6 bases from V and 1 base from J, leaving 9 bases between. There are 13 residues in the CDR3. Here the CDR3 DNA reads TGTGCCAGTAGCTGGGACTGGAACACTGAAGCTTTCTTT. Translating it yields CASSWDWNTEAFF.

The chain links TRBV30 to TRBJ1-1, with TRBD1 identical over 8 bases. From germline, CDR1 is GTSNPN and CDR2 SVGIG (reference sequence). There are 14 residues in the CDR3. J gave up 4 bases and V 2 bases, and 6 bases lay outside the gene matches. CDR3 protein: CAWSLDGQGTEAFF. In nucleotides, the CDR3 is TGTGCCTGGAGTCTCGATGGACAGGGCACTGAAGCTTTCTTT.

The V and J genes are TRBV30 and TRBJ1-4; D possibly corresponds to TRBD1 (6 bases). The CDR3 sequence is 15 residues long. The V gene lost 2 bases and the J gene lost 7 bases, with 17 bases spanning the gap. The V gene's germline CDR1 is GTSNPN and CDR2 SVGIG (reference sequence). The CDR3 DNA sequence: TGTGCCTGGAGTACGGGAGGTGGACAGCTTGAAAAACTGTTTTTT. This translates into CAWSTGGGQLEKLFF.

The gene calls are TRBV3-1 (or the pseudogene TRBV3-2) and TRBJ1-1; 9 bases are shared with TRBD1. The V segment lost 8 bases and the J segment 1 base; nucleotides outside the gene matches: 2. This CDR3 is built from 13 residues. Germline V gene lookup returns CDR1 LGHDT and CDR2 YNNKEL (reference sequence). CDR3 nucleotides: TGTGCCAGCCCGGACAGGGGGAACACTGAAGCTTTCTTT. Translation: CASPDRGNTEAFF.

The gene calls are TRBV19 and TRBJ2-7; D might be TRBD2 (6 bases). Germline-derived CDR1 and CDR2 are LNHDA and SQIVND (reference sequence). The germline V and J ends were trimmed by 3 bases and 0 bases, with 12 bases remaining between them. The CDR3 spans 15 residues. The CDR3 is CASSIQLASSYEQYF. The CDR3 DNA reads TGTGCCAGTAGTATTCAGCTAGCGAGCTCCTACGAGCAGTACTTC.

CDR3 region: CASSPGQVQNYGYTF. CDR3 in DNA: TGTGCCAGCAGCCCCGGACAGGTTCAAAACTATGGCTACACCTTC. The rearrangement links TRBV7-2 to TRBJ1-2, with TRBD1 identical over 7 bases. Germline V gene sequence: CDR1 SGHTA, CDR2 FQGNSA. This CDR3 spans 15 amino acids. V lost 5 bases to trimming and J lost 2 bases; unmatched junction nucleotides: 8.

The rearrangement links TRBV5-1 to TRBJ2-5; 7 bases map to TRBD1. The CDR3 consists of 13 residues. The germline gives CDR1 SGHRS, CDR2 YFSETQ. The junction had 8 bases not matched to a gene; V was cut back by 3 bases and J by 9 bases. CDR3 in DNA: TGCGCCAGCAGCTGGGGGACAGAAGGTCCCCAGTACTTC. Its translation: CASSWGTEGPQYF. The variable domain in full, completed from reference TRBV5-1 and TRBJ2-5, reads KAGVTQTPRYLIKTRGQQVTLSCSPISGHRSVSWYQQTPGQGLQFLFEYFSETQRNKGNFPGRFSGRQFSNSRSEMNVSTLELGDSALYLCASSWGTEGPQYFGPGTRLLVL.

The rearrangement links TRBV5-8 to TRBJ1-2; D is uncertain. Germline values: CDR1 SGHTS, CDR2 YDEGEE. This CDR3 has 14 amino acids. The V end was cut by 1 base, the J end by 0 bases, with 7 bases between. CDR3 bases: TGTGCCAGCAGCTTGAGTCGGGCTAACTATGGCTACACCTTC. It is translated as CASSLSRANYGYTF.

This clone appeared once. The rearrangement uses TRBV5-6 and TRBJ1-2; TRBD1 matches at 10 bases. V gave up 4 bases and J gave up 8 bases; unmatched junction bases: 11. The CDR3 covers 15 residues. Germline V CDR1 and CDR2: SGHDT, YYEEEE. CDR3 sequence reads: CASSLWDRGGRGYTF. CDR3 bases: TGTGCCAGCAGCCTATGGGACAGGGGAGGAAGAGGCTACACCTTC.

The V and J genes are TRBV18 and TRBJ2-7; D perhaps matches TRBD2 (6 bases). Germline-derived CDR1 and CDR2 are KGHSH and LQKENI. The V and J ends lost 6 bases and 7 bases respectively, with 16 bases between them. The CDR3 extends over 13 amino acids. CDR3 residues: CASSRDSRGEQYF. The CDR3 coding sequence is TGTGCCAGCTCCCGGGACTCCCGGGGAGAGCAGTACTTC. Full variable domain (outside the CDR3, taken from reference TRBV18 and TRBJ2-7): NAGVMQNPRHLVRRRGQEARLRCSPMKGHSHVYWYRQLPEEGLKFMVYLQKENIIDESGMPKERFSAEFPKEGPSILRIQQVVRGDSAAYFCASSRDSRGEQYFGPGTRLTVT.

The chain couples TRBV28 to TRBJ1-4; 7 nucleotides line up with TRBD1. The germline gives CDR1 MDHEN, CDR2 SYDVKM. CDR3 length: 16 residues. V lost 7 bases and J lost 2; bases outside the gene matches: 10. CDR3 DNA sequence: TGTGCCAGCACAGTAAGAAGGGGACAGACTAATGAAAAACTGTTTTTT. It yields the protein CASTVRRGQTNEKLFF.

This clone was counted once. This chain connects TRBV6-5 to TRBJ1-5, with 7 bases lining up with TRBD1. Germline CDR1 reads MNHEY; CDR2 reads SVGAGI. The CDR3 contains 13 residues. The ends lost 7 bases at V and 5 bases at J; junction bases unmatched: 5. The CDR3 is CASMLTGDQPQHF. The CDR3 region has the DNA TGTGCCAGCATGCTTACAGGGGATCAGCCCCAGCATTTT.